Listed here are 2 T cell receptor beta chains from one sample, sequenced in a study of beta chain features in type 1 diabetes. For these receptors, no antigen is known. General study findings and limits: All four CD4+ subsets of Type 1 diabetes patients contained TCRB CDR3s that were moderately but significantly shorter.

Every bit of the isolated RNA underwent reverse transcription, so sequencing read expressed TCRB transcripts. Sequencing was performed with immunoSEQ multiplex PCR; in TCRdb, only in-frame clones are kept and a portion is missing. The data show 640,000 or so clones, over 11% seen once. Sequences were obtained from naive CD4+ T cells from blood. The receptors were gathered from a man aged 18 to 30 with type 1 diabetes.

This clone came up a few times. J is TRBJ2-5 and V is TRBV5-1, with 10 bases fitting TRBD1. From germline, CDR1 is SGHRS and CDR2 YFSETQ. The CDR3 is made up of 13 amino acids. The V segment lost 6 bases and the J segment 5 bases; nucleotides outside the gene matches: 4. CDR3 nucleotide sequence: TGCGCCAGCAAGCCGACAGGGGGCGAGACCCAGTACTTC. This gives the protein CASKPTGGETQYF. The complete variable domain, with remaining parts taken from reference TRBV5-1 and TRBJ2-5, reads KAGVTQTPRYLIKTRGQQVTLSCSPISGHRSVSWYQQTPGQGLQFLFEYFSETQRNKGNFPGRFSGRQFSNSRSEMNVSTLELGDSALYLCASKPTGGETQYFGPGTRLLVL.

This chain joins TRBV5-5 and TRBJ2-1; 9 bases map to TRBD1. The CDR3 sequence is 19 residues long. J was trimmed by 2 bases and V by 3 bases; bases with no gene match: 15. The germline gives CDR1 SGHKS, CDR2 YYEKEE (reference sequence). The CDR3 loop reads CASSWIPGQGDGTYNEQFF. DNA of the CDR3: TGTGCCAGCAGCTGGATACCGGGACAGGGAGATGGTACCTACAATGAGCAGTTCTTC.